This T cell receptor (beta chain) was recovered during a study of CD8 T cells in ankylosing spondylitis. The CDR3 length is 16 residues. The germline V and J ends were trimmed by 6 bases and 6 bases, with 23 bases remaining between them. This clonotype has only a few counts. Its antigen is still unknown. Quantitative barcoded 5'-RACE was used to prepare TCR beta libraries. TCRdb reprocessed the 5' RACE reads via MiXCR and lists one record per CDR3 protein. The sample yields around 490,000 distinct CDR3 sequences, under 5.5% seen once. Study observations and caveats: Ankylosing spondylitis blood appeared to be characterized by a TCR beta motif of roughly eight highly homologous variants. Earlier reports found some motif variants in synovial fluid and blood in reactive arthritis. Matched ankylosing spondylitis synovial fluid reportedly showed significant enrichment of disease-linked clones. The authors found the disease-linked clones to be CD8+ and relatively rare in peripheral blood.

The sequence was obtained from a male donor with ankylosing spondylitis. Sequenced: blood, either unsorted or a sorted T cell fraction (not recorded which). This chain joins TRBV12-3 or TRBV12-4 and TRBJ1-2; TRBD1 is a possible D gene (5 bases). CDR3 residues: CASSHPWIGEGDGYTF. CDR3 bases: TGTGCCAGCAGCCACCCCTGGATAGGGGAAGGGGATGGCTACACCTTC.